What follows are 17 T cell receptor beta chains derived from one specimen sequenced in a study of T cell clonotyping in hematopoietic cell transplantation (dated by TCRdb to the early 2020s). The time point tag for this specimen amounts to: 100 days after allo-HCT. The library relied on the immunoSEQ multiplex PCR assay. TCRdb re-hosts the immuneACCESS table, in-frame sequences only. Its copies lack some clones; in the studies checked, an unresolved V gene accounts for under half of them, and the cause for the rest is not known. Recorded for this sample are more than 10,000 clones; just under 85% of them occurred a single time. The ten largest clones add up to about 6% of the sample. Here the sequenced sample was PBMCs, taken 100 days after allogeneic stem cell transplant. These receptors all come from a female patient aged 40 to 50 who had an allogeneic stem cell transplant from a related donor, so T cells may come from the graft donor. Some clones in this sample may be carry-over from other donors' samples.

This chain uses TRBV29-1 with TRBJ1-2; TRBD1 might be the D (5 bases). The length of the CDR3 is 13 residues. Germline values: CDR1 SQVTM, CDR2 ANQGSEA. Deletions cut 3 bases from V and 3 bases from J, with 11 bases between. CDR3 in DNA: TGCAGCGTTGAGGAGACAGTGGACTATGGCTACACCTTC. It specifies CSVEETVDYGYTF.

This chain uses TRBV10-3 with TRBJ2-7; D ambiguous. With 4 bases removed from V and 1 base from J, the gap between germline ends came to 5 bases. The CDR3 spans 12 residues. CDR1 and CDR2 (germline): ENHRY, SYGVKD. CDR3 DNA sequence: TGTGCCATCAGTGGGTCGTCCTACGAGCAGTACTTC. Its translation is CAISGSSYEQYF.

V is TRBV25-1 and J is TRBJ2-5; a weak D match, TRBD2 (5 bases). There are 13 residues in the CDR3. Germline V gives CDR1 MGHDK, CDR2 SYGVNS. The V end was cut by 1 base, the J end by 5 bases, with 8 bases between. Here the CDR3 reads CASSEFGVETQYF. The CDR3 DNA is TGTGCCAGCAGTGAATTCGGGGTTGAGACCCAGTACTTC.

The chain uses TRBV5-5 and TRBJ2-7; the match to TRBD1 covers 8 bases. J was trimmed by 2 bases and V by 4 bases; bases with no gene match: 5. The CDR3 loop spans 14 amino acids. Germline V gives CDR1 SGHKS, CDR2 YYEKEE (reference sequence). The CDR3 here is CASSRQGPAYEQYF. The CDR3, as DNA: TGTGCCAGCAGCCGACAGGGGCCGGCCTACGAGCAGTACTTC.

This clone was seen just once. The CDR3 DNA follows: TGTGCCATCCAAGGACAGGAGTACGAGCAGTACTTC. Encoded protein: CAIQGQEYEQYF. The chain employs TRBV10-3 and TRBJ2-7; 7 bases fit TRBD1. After removal of 8 bases from V and 4 bases from J, the junction contained 5 bases not matched to a gene. Germline-derived CDR1 and CDR2 are ENHRY and SYGVKD. The CDR3 sequence is 12 residues long.

The V call is TRBV6-5, the J call TRBJ1-5; D is perhaps TRBD1 (6 bases). Trimming pared 5 bases from V and 3 bases from J, leaving 8 bases between. Germline V CDR1 and CDR2: MNHEY, SVGAGI. The CDR3 length is 13 residues. The CDR3 coding sequence is TGTGCCAGCAGTCACAGGGTCAATCAGCCCCAGCATTTT. Translation gives CASSHRVNQPQHF.

This chain joins TRBV6-1 and TRBJ1-5, with a weak D call TRBD1 (6 bases). V lost 0 bases to trimming and J lost 7 bases, with 10 bases between them. Germline values: CDR1 MNHNS, CDR2 SASEGT. CDR3 length: 14 residues. In DNA, the CDR3 is TGTGCCAGCAGTGAAGCAGGGGGATCCCAGCCCCAGCATTTT. Its protein is CASSEAGGSQPQHF.

The CDR3 is CASSLGQGHPYSGNTIYF. The CDR3 DNA sequence: TGCGCCAGCAGCTTGGGACAGGGCCACCCTTACTCTGGAAACACCATATATTTT. The J gene is TRBJ1-3, the V gene TRBV5-1, with TRBD1 matching 7 bases. With V trimmed by 0 bases and J by 0 bases, 9 bases remained unmatched. The CDR3 extends over 18 amino acids. In germline, CDR1 is SGHRS, CDR2 YFSETQ.

The chain is built from TRBV4-1 and TRBJ2-7; D uncertain. Between the trimmed V and J ends, which lost 0 bases and 9 bases, there was a span of 12 bases. The CDR3 has 13 amino acids. CDR1 is MGHRA, CDR2 YSYEKL, per germline. CDR3 sequence (DNA): TGCGCCAGCAGCCAAGATTATACTACAGTGCAGTACTTC. It codes for CASSQDYTTVQYF.

The V gene is TRBV30, the J gene TRBJ2-2, with 11 bases lining up with TRBD2. With V trimmed by 2 bases and J by 5 bases, 7 bases remained unmatched. The germline V gene encodes CDR1 GTSNPN and CDR2 SVGIG (reference sequence). This CDR3 region has 16 residues. The CDR3 loop reads CAWSQLAGDGTGELFF. The CDR3 DNA reads as TGTGCCTGGAGTCAACTAGCGGGAGATGGGACCGGGGAGCTGTTTTTT. Full variable domain (rest looked up from reference TRBV30 and TRBJ2-2): SQTIHQWPATLVQPVGSPLSLECTVEGTSNPNLYWYRQAAGRGLQLLFYSVGIGQISSEVPQNLSASRPQDRQFILSSKKLLLSDSGFYLCAWSQLAGDGTGELFFGEGSRLTVL.

Only one count was recorded for this clone. The rearrangement joins TRBV4-1 to TRBJ1-4; TRBD1 matches 9 bases. The V segment lost 4 bases and the J segment 7 bases; nucleotides outside the gene matches: 4. In germline, CDR1 is MGHRA, CDR2 YSYEKL. There are 14 residues in the CDR3. This CDR3 is CASSPGQGIEKLFF. DNA of the CDR3: TGCGCCAGCAGCCCGGGACAGGGTATTGAAAAACTGTTTTTT.

By sample share, this clone is medium-sized. The genes are TRBV7-3 and TRBJ2-1; no clear D gene. Germline V gene sequence: CDR1 SGHTA, CDR2 FQGTGA. Trimming stripped 4 bases from V and 5 bases from J, with 6 bases between. This CDR3 has 12 residues. The CDR3 region is CASSYGNNEQFF. Written as DNA, the CDR3 is TGTGCCAGCAGCTACGGTAACAATGAGCAGTTCTTC.

The V and J genes are TRBV29-1 and TRBJ2-3, with a tentative D call TRBD1 (6 bases). V lost 7 bases to trimming and J lost 0 bases, with 14 bases between them. Germline loops: CDR1 SQVTM, CDR2 ANQGSEA. This CDR3 comprises 14 residues. CDR3 bases: TGCAGCGCAAAACCAGGGGCTAGCACAGATACGCAGTATTTT. As protein: CSAKPGASTDTQYF.

V gene TRBV5-4 combines with J gene TRBJ1-4; D is unclear. Deletions cut 0 bases from V and 1 base from J, with 4 bases between. CDR3 size: 14 residues. Germline CDR1 reads SGHNT; CDR2 reads YYREEE (reference sequence). The CDR3 region has the DNA TGTGCCAGCAGCTTGGGCGGAACTAATGAAAAACTGTTTTTT. This gives the protein CASSLGGTNEKLFF.

The chain recombines TRBV6-5 with TRBJ1-1; D is unclear. This CDR3 is built from 11 residues. Trimming pared 2 bases from V and 11 bases from J, leaving 9 bases between. Germline lookup yields CDR1 MNHEY and CDR2 SVGAGI. As DNA, the CDR3 is TGTGCCAGCAGTTACATGGGAATGGCTTTCTTT. Translated: CASSYMGMAFF.

The chain uses TRBV19 and TRBJ2-7; 7 bases agree with TRBD1. Germline CDR1 LNHDA, CDR2 SQIVND (reference sequence). J gave up 2 bases and V 7 bases, and 8 bases lay outside the gene matches. This CDR3 has 14 residues. The CDR3 DNA follows: TGTGCCAGTACCCCGGGACAGAGAACCTACGAGCAGTACTTC. It yields the protein CASTPGQRTYEQYF.

CDR3 nucleotide sequence: TGTGCCAGCAGCTCTGAAGGGACAGGGGCTTACGAGCAGTACTTC. Its translation: CASSSEGTGAYEQYF. The chain recombines TRBV5-6 with TRBJ2-7, with TRBD1 matching over 10 bases. Unmatched junction bases numbered 7, after V lost 3 bases and J lost 4 bases. The germline V gene has CDR1 SGHDT and CDR2 YYEEEE. CDR3 length equals 15 residues. Full variable domain (remainder filled in from reference TRBV5-6 and TRBJ2-7): DAGVTQSPTHLIKTRGQQVTLRCSPKSGHDTVSWYQQALGQGPQFIFQYYEEEERQRGNFPDRFSGHQFPNYSSELNVNALLLGDSALYLCASSSEGTGAYEQYFGPGTRLTVT.